This T cell receptor beta chain was captured by sequencing in a study of early T cells in non-severe SARS-CoV-2 infection. For the study at large: The study sequenced bulk RNA from unsorted whole blood, with chains unpaired.

This clonotype was counted between two and nine times. From germline, CDR1 is KGHSH and CDR2 LQKENI. Deletions cut 3 bases from V and 9 bases from J, with 13 bases between. This CDR3 region has 13 residues. MiXCR, applied by TCRdb to the 5' RACE reads, yields one record per CDR3 protein. This table has 32,000 or so distinct CDR3 sequences, roughly 5.7% appearing once. The source material was whole blood. The chain employs TRBV18 and TRBJ2-3; no firm D call. The receptor's source is an adult who was a healthcare worker with PCR-confirmed SARS-CoV-2 infection or an uninfected control (not recorded which). The CDR3 region has the DNA TGTGCCAGCTCACCCGTGGTGGCGGCGACGCAGTATTTT. This encodes CASSPVVAATQYF.